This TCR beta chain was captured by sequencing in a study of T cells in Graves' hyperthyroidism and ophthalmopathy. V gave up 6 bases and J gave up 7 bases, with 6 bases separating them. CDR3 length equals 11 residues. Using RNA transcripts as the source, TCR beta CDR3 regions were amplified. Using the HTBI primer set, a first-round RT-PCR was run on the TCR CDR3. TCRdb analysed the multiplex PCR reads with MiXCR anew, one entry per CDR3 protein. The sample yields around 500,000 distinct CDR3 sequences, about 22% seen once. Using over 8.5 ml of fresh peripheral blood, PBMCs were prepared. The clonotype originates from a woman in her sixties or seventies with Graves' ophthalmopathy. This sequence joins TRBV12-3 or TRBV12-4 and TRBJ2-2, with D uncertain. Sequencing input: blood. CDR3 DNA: TGTGCCAGCAGCTTTTTCGGGGAGCTGTTTTTT. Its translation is CASSFFGELFF.